This T cell receptor beta chain appears in the sequencing data of a study of T cell clonotyping in hematopoietic cell transplantation. Regarding the study as a whole: Recipient TCR diversity dropped after transplant; expanded clonotypes rose from day 30 to 180.

The method was immunoSEQ multiplex PCR; TCRdb's version includes in-frame clones alone and lacks a portion of them. The sample lists over 6,500 clones, 90% to 97% seen once, with 0.45% in the top ten. Recipients were bled about 28 days pretransplant and at posttransplant days 30, 100, 180. Trimming took off 0 bases at V and 5 bases at J, with 16 bases between the two ends. CDR3 length equals 16 residues. CDR1 is LGHNA and CDR2 is YNFKEQ in the germline V gene. Points on this clone: What it recognizes is unknown.

This chain links TRBV4-2 with TRBJ2-5; TRBD1 might be the D (6 bases). This sample comprised PBMCs, obtained 30 days after allogeneic stem cell transplant. This TCR was sampled from a male patient aged 40-50 years who had an allogeneic stem cell transplant from a related donor, so the T cells may come from the graft donor. Some clones in this sample may be carry-over from other donors' samples. CDR3 nucleotides: TGTGCCAGCAGCCAAGACATGGCAGGGGCCTGGGAGACCCAGTACTTC. Encoded protein: CASSQDMAGAWETQYF.